Below are 17 T cell receptor beta chains sequenced from a single sample in a study of shared clonotypes between healthy human individuals. Measured with immunoSEQ multiplex PCR; TCRdb has only the in-frame clones, and not every one. The profile shows about 490,000 clones, approximately 80% of them singletons. The sample taken for sequencing was PBMCs. Receptor source: a woman between 35 and 50 years old in good health. Some clones in this sample may be carry-over from other donors' samples.

This clone came up a few times. The V call is TRBV6-6, the J call TRBJ2-6; the D is unclear. CDR1 is MNHNY, CDR2 SVGAGI, per germline (reference sequence). With 5 bases removed from V and 1 base from J, the gap between germline ends came to 9 bases. The CDR3 extends over 15 amino acids. The CDR3 bases are TGTGCCAGCAGTACCCACGGATCTGGGGCCAACGTCCTGACTTTC. It yields the protein CASSTHGSGANVLTF.

The table lists this clone with a count of one. The genes are TRBV5-6 and TRBJ2-1, with 13 bases matching TRBD2. J lost 4 bases, V lost 0 bases, and 1 base had no gene match. Germline V lookup: CDR1 SGHDT, CDR2 YYEEEE. CDR3 length: 16 amino acids. DNA for the CDR3: TGTGCCAGCAGCTTGGGGACTAGCGGGGGTTACAATGAGCAGTTCTTC. Amino acid sequence: CASSLGTSGGYNEQFF.

The CDR3 loop is CASSLPGGRRDGYTF. As DNA, the CDR3 is TGTGCCAGCAGCTTGCCTGGGGGGCGAAGAGATGGCTACACCTTC. The gene calls are TRBV5-6 and TRBJ1-2, with D perhaps matching TRBD1 (6 bases). The CDR3 is made up of 15 amino acids. CDR1 and CDR2 (germline): SGHDT, YYEEEE. Trimming removed 1 base at V and 6 bases at J, with 16 bases between.

This CDR3 is CASSLQGVETEAFF. The DNA for the CDR3 is TGCGCCAGCAGCTTGCAGGGGGTAGAGACTGAAGCTTTCTTT. The chain has TRBV5-1 and TRBJ1-1; 7 bases are a match to TRBD1. The germline V gene encodes CDR1 SGHRS and CDR2 YFSETQ. The CDR3 is 14 residues long. V trimming: 1 base; J trimming: 5 bases; junction bases outside the gene matches: 5.

V usage is TRBV11-3 and J usage is TRBJ1-1, with TRBD1 identical over 7 bases. This CDR3 region has 14 residues. V lost 6 bases, J lost 1 base, and 5 bases stayed unmatched. CDR1 is SGHNT and CDR2 is YENEEA in the germline V gene. CDR3 DNA sequence: TGTGCCAGCAGTGACAGGGAGGCGAACACTGAAGCTTTCTTT. It translates to CASSDREANTEAFF.

A remark on this clone: A single base separates this from a much larger clone, so it may be a read error. Lacking the conserved final phenylalanine or tryptophan, this CDR3 likely reflects a read error. The chain has TRBV2 and TRBJ1-4; 9 nucleotides align to TRBD1. V lost 5 bases and J lost 8; bases outside the gene matches: 6. Looked up from germline, CDR1 is SNHLY and CDR2 is FYNNEI. The CDR3 consists of 14 residues. CDR3 residues: CASSSGQGEEKLFL. The CDR3 DNA sequence: TGTGCCAGCAGTTCGGGACAGGGCGAAGAAAAACTGTTTTTG.

This clone has only one observation. The rearrangement uses TRBV5-4 and TRBJ2-1; 13 bases are shared with TRBD2. V shed 4 bases and J 5 bases; nucleotides not matched to a gene: 3. The CDR3 runs to 15 residues. Germline V CDR1 and CDR2: SGHNT, YYREEE (reference sequence). DNA for the CDR3: TGTGCCAGCAGCCTTGGGACTAGCGGGAACAATGAGCAGTTCTTC. Its translation: CASSLGTSGNNEQFF.

There are a few counts of this clone. This probably arose from a read error, given a far larger clone one base away. The chain links TRBV4-3 to TRBJ2-2, with a possible D match to TRBD1 (6 bases). Germline assignment: CDR1 LGHNA and CDR2 YSLEER. The CDR3 consists of 17 residues. This CDR3 reads CASSQDSWAGVAGEPFF. CDR3 nucleotides: TGCGCCAGCAGCCAAGATTCATGGGCAGGGGTCGCAGGGGAGCCGTTTTTT.

This clone was counted only a few times. The chain employs TRBV27 and TRBJ1-2; D may be TRBD1 (6 bases). Trimming pared 2 bases from V and 7 bases from J, leaving 11 bases between. The CDR3 is made up of 13 amino acids. Germline CDR1 and CDR2: MNHEY and SMNVEV (reference sequence). CDR3: CASSLAYRAGYTF. The CDR3 DNA reads TGTGCCAGCAGTTTAGCGTACAGGGCTGGCTACACCTTC.

This sequence joins TRBV2 and TRBJ1-2; 9 nucleotides align to TRBD1. With 5 bases clipped from V and 6 bases from J, the junction kept 4 bases outside the gene matches. The germline V gene has CDR1 SNHLY and CDR2 FYNNEI. This CDR3 comprises 13 residues. The CDR3 sequence: CASSPTGGNGYTF. The CDR3 region has the DNA TGTGCCAGCAGTCCCACAGGGGGCAATGGCTACACCTTC.

This clone was detected only a few times. The rearrangement joins TRBV9 to TRBJ1-1; D is unresolved. Germline assignment: CDR1 SGDLS and CDR2 YYNGEE. The V end lost 0 bases, the J end lost 1 base, and 4 bases lay between the germline ends. The CDR3 runs 13 residues. The CDR3 loop is CASSVVSNTEAFF. CDR3 in DNA: TGTGCCAGCAGCGTAGTTTCGAACACTGAAGCTTTCTTT.

The rearrangement uses TRBV5-5 and TRBJ1-1; D ambiguous. The CDR3 is made up of 13 amino acids. V lost 1 base and J 5 bases, leaving 9 bases between the germline ends. Germline loops: CDR1 SGHKS, CDR2 YYEKEE (reference sequence). CDR3 loop: CASSLSYGTEAFF. The DNA for the CDR3 is TGTGCCAGCAGCTTGTCATACGGGACTGAAGCTTTCTTT.

The V gene is TRBV28, the J gene TRBJ2-1; a possible D gene is TRBD2 (6 bases). CDR1 and CDR2 from the germline V gene are MDHEN and SYDVKM. The CDR3 has 15 residues. The germline V and J ends were trimmed by 4 bases and 4 bases, with 14 bases remaining between them. The CDR3, as DNA: TGTGCCAGCAGTTGGGCTGCCCGGGAGTACAATGAGCAGTTCTTC. It specifies CASSWAAREYNEQFF. The whole variable domain, remainder taken from reference TRBV28 and TRBJ2-1, is DVKVTQSSRYLVKRTGEKVFLECVQDMDHENMFWYRQDPGLGLRLIYFSYDVKMKEKGDIPEGYSVSREKKERFSLILESASTNQTSMYLCASSWAAREYNEQFFGPGTRLTVL.

The chain employs TRBV11-2 and TRBJ2-1, with 10 positions matching TRBD2. The germline V gene has CDR1 SGHAT and CDR2 FQNNGV. V lost 1 base, J lost 5 bases, and 11 bases stayed unmatched. The CDR3 has 18 residues. The chain's CDR3 is CASSLVLPGLARHNEQFF. The CDR3 DNA reads as TGTGCCAGCAGCTTAGTTCTACCGGGACTAGCGAGGCACAATGAGCAGTTCTTC.

On this clone itself: The sample carries other DNA sequences with the same CDR3. V is TRBV10-3 and J is TRBJ2-1, with TRBD2 matching 7 bases. Looked up from germline, CDR1 is ENHRY and CDR2 is SYGVKD. After removal of 0 bases from V and 0 bases from J, the junction contained 2 bases not matched to a gene. This CDR3 comprises 16 residues. The CDR3 sequence: CAISESTGGSYNEQFF. The CDR3 nucleotides read TGTGCCATCAGTGAGTCAACGGGGGGCTCCTACAATGAGCAGTTCTTC.

Relative to its sample, this clone is medium-sized. This sample includes further DNA sequences coding for the same CDR3. The chain employs TRBV30 and TRBJ2-2, with a tentative D call TRBD2 (5 bases). Trimming removed 1 base from V and 7 bases from J, with 13 bases in between. There are 14 residues in the CDR3. Germline CDR1 GTSNPN, CDR2 SVGIG (reference sequence). DNA of the CDR3: TGTGCCTGGAGTGCCCAGCCCCGGGGCGGGGAGCTGTTTTTT. Translated: CAWSAQPRGGELFF.

This clone was detected only once. The rearrangement uses TRBV9 and TRBJ2-1, with TRBD2 as a possible D gene (6 bases). The CDR3 is 14 amino acids. The germline V and J ends were trimmed by 0 bases and 8 bases, with 12 bases remaining between them. Per germline, CDR1 SGDLS and CDR2 YYNGEE. The CDR3 DNA reads as TGTGCCAGCAGCGTAGTCGTCGGGAGCTATGAGCAGTTCTTC. It translates to CASSVVVGSYEQFF.